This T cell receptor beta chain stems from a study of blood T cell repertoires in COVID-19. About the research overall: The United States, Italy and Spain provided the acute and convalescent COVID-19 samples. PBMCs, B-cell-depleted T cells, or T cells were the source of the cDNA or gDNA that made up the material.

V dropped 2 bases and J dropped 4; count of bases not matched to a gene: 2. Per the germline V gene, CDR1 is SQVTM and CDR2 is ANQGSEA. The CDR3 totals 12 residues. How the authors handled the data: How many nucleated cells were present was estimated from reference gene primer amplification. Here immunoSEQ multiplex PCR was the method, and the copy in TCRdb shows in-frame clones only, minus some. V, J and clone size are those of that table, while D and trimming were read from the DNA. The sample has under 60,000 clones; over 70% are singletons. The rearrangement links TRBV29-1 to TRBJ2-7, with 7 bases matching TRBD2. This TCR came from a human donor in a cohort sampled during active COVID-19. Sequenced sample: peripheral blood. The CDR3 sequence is CSVESGRYEQYF. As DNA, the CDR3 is TGCAGCGTTGAATCCGGGAGGTACGAGCAGTACTTC.